The TCR beta chain under discussion was sequenced for a study of blood T cell repertoires in COVID-19. This CDR3 spans 20 amino acids. The V gene's germline CDR1 is WSHSY and CDR2 SAAADI. Trimming cost V 5 bases and J 4 bases; bases outside gene matches: 17. Here immunoSEQ multiplex PCR was the method, and the copy in TCRdb shows in-frame clones only, minus some. The table shows around 150,000 clones, with approximately 86% occurring only once. The TCR originated in a middle-aged woman with COVID-19, enrolled during active disease. This chain links TRBV10-2 with TRBJ2-1, with 13 bases that match TRBD2. The specimen was peripheral blood. CDR3 residues: CASSKRGTSGTRKMYNEQFF. CDR3 nucleotide sequence: TGCGCCAGCAGTAAAAGGGGGACTAGCGGGACGAGGAAGATGTACAATGAGCAGTTCTTC.